Sequencing of this TCR beta chain was carried out in a study of neurological immune-mediated disorders. This clonotype has more than one count but fewer than ten. A junction end diverges from the germline sequence, so it may reflect a read error. TCRdb passed the 5' RACE reads through MiXCR, listing each CDR3 protein once. The table shows some 61,000 distinct CDR3 sequences, with approximately 4.1% occurring only once. This clonotype originated in a man aged 25-45 years with multiple sclerosis. Specimen: PBMCs.

The CDR3 DNA follows: TGCAGTGCTACCCGGGGCCGGTATAATTCACCCCTCAACTTT. Protein sequence: CSATRGRYNSPLNF. The gene calls are TRBV20-1 and TRBJ1-6; weak D call: TRBD1 (5 bases). Germline loops: CDR1 DFQATT, CDR2 SNEGSKA (reference sequence). The CDR3 runs 14 residues.